There are many counts of the clone carrying this T cell receptor (beta chain). Its specificity is not known. MiXCR, applied by TCRdb to the PCR reads, yields one record per CDR3 protein. Of more than 300,000 distinct CDR3 sequences in the sample, 20% to 25% were seen once. These data belong to a study of molecular identifiers for immune sequencing clone quantification. Findings of the study overall: Should identical TCR molecules share a barcode, the sizes of highly expanded clones could be underestimated.

The material sequenced was naive CD8+ T cells from blood, with Jurkat cell RNA spiked in. Stated subset: FACS-sorted CD8+CD4-CCR7+CD45RA+ naive T cells. This TCR came from a human donor in good health. Some libraries in this study had Jurkat cell RNA spiked in.

Here the CDR3 DNA reads TGTGCCAGCAGTTGGCGCATTAAGAGCTCTGGGGCCAACGTCCTGACTTTC. It codes for CASSWRIKSSGANVLTF. V usage is TRBV28 and J usage is TRBJ2-6; D remains ambiguous. Germline loops: CDR1 MDHEN, CDR2 SYDVKM. The CDR3 covers 17 residues. V lost 4 bases and J lost 0, with 13 bases in between.